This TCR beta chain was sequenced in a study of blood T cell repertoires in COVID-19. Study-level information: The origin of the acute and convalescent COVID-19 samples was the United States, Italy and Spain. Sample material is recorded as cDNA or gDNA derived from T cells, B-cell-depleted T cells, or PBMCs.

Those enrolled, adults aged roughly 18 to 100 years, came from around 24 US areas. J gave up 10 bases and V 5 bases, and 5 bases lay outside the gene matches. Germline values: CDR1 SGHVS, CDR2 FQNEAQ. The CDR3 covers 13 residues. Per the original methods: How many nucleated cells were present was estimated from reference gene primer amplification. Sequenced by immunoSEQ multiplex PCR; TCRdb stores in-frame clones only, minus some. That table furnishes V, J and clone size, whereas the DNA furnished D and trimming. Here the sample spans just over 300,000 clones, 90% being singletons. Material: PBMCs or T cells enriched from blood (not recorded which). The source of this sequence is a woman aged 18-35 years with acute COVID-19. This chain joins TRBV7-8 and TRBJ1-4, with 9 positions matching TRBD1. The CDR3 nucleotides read TGTGCCAGCAGCCCGGGACAGGGAGTAAAACTGTTTTTT. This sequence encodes CASSPGQGVKLFF.